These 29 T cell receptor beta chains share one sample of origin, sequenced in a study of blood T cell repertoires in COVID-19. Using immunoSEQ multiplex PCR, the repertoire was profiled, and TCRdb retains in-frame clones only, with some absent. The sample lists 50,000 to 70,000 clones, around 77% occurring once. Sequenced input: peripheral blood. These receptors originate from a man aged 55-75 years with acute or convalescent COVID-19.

CDR3 in amino acids: CASSQNLAGGNEQFF. In DNA form, the CDR3 reads TGTGCCAGCAGCCAAAATCTAGCGGGGGGCAATGAGCAGTTCTTC. This rearrangement joins TRBV4-2 to TRBJ2-1; 11 bases match TRBD2. V lost 2 bases to trimming and J lost 6 bases; unmatched junction nucleotides: 3. Germline loops: CDR1 LGHNA, CDR2 YNFKEQ. The CDR3 has 15 residues.

The CDR3 bases are TGTGCCAGCAGCTTGGCCGGACAGGCGGGTGGCTACACCTTC. The encoded protein is CASSLAGQAGGYTF. The chain employs TRBV5-4 and TRBJ1-2, with 7 positions matching TRBD1. V trimming: 0 bases; J trimming: 7 bases; junction bases outside the gene matches: 6. The CDR3 sequence is 14 residues long. Germline loops: CDR1 SGHNT, CDR2 YYREEE (reference sequence).

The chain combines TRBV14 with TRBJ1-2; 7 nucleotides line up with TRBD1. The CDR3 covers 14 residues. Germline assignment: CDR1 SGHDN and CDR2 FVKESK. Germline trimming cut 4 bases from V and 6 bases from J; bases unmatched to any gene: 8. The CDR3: CASSPLTGKNGYTF. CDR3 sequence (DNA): TGTGCCAGCAGCCCCCTGACAGGGAAGAATGGCTACACCTTC.

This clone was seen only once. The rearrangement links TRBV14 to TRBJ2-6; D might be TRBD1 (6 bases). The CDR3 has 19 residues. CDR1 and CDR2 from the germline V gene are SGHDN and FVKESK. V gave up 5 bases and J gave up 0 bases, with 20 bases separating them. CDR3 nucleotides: TGTGCCAGCAGCTTCCGGGACACGGAAGTACTCTCTGGGGCCAACGTCCTGACTTTC. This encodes CASSFRDTEVLSGANVLTF.

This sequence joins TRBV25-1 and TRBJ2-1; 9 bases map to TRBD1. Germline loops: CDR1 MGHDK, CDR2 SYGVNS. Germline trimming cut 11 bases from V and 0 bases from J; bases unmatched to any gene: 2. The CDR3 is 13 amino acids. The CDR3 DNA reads TGTGCCTCGACAGGGGGCTCCTACAATGAGCAGTTCTTC. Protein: CASTGGSYNEQFF. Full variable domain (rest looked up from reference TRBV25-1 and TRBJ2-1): EADIYQTPRYLVIGTGKKITLECSQTMGHDKMYWYQQDPGMELHLIHYSYGVNSTEKGDLSSESTVSRIRTEHFPLTLESARPSHTSQYLCASTGGSYNEQFFGPGTRLTVL.

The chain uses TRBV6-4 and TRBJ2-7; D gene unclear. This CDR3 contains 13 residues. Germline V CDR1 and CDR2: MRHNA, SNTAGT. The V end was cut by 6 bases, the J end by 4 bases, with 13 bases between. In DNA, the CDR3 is TGTGCCAGCAGCGAGCAATTCTGTTACGAGCAGTACTTC. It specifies CASSEQFCYEQYF.

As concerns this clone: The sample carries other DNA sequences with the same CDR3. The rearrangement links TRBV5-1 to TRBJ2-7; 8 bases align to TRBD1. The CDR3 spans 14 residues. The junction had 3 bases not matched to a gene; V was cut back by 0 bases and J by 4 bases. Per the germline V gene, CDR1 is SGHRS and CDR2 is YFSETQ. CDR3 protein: CASSLAGTGYEQYF. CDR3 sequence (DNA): TGCGCCAGCAGCTTGGCCGGGACAGGATACGAGCAGTACTTC.

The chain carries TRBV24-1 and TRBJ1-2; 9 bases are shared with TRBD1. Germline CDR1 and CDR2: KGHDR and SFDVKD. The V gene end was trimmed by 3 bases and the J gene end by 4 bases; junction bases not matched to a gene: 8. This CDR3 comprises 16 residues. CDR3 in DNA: TGTGCCACCAGTGATGAAGGGGGACAGGGTGGCTATGGCTACACCTTC. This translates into CATSDEGGQGGYGYTF.

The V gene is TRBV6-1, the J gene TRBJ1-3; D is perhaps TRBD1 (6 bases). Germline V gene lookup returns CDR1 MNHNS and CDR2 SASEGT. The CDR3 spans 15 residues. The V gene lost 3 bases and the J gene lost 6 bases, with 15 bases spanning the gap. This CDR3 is CASSEAFWGLNTIYF. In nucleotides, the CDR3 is TGTGCCAGCAGTGAGGCCTTCTGGGGGCTAAACACCATATATTTT.

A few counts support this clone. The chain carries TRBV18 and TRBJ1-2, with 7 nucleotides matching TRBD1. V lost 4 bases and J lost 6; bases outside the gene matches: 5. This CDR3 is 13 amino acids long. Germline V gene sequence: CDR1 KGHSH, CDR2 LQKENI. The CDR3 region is CASSQGAANGYTF. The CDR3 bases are TGTGCCAGCTCACAGGGGGCTGCGAATGGCTACACCTTC.

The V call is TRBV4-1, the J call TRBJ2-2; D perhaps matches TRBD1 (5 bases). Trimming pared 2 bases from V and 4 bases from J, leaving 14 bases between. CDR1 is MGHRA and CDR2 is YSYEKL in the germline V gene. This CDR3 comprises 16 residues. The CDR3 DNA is TGCGCCAGCAGCCAAATGAACAGGATGAGCACCGGGGAGCTGTTTTTT. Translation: CASSQMNRMSTGELFF.

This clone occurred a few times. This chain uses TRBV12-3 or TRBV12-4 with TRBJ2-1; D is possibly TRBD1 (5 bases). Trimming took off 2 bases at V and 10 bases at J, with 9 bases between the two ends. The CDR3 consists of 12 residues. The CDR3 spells CASSLWGWEQFF. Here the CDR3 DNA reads TGTGCCAGCAGTTTATGGGGCTGGGAGCAGTTCTTC.

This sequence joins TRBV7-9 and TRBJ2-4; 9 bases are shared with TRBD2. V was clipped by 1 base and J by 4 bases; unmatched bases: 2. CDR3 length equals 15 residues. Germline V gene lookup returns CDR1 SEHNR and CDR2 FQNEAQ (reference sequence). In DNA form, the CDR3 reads TGTGCCAGCAGCTTAGTAGCGGGGGAGAAAAACATTCAGTACTTC. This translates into CASSLVAGEKNIQYF.

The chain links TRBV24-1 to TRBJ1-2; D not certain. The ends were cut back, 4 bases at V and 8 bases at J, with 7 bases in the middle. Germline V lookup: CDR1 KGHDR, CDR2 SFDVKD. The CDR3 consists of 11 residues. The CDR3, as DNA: TGTGCCACCAGTGACGGGTGGGGCTACACCTTC. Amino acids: CATSDGWGYTF.

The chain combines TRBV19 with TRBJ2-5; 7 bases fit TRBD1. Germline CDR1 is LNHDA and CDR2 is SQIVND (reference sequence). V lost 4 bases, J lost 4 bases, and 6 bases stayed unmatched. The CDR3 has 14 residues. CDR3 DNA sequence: TGTGCCAGTAGTAAGGAAAGACAGGGAGAGACCCAGTACTTC. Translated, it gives CASSKERQGETQYF.

The CDR3 loop is CASSLSQRAYGYTF. In DNA form, the CDR3 reads TGTGCCAGCAGTTTGTCACAGAGAGCCTATGGCTACACCTTC. The chain employs TRBV28 and TRBJ1-2, with D hard to call. From germline, CDR1 is MDHEN and CDR2 SYDVKM. CDR3 length: 14 amino acids. The V end was cut by 3 bases, the J end by 4 bases, with 12 bases between.

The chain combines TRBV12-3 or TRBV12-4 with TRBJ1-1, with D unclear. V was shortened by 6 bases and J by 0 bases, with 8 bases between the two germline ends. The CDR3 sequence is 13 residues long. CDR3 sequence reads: CASSPTLNTEAFF. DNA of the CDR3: TGTGCCAGCAGCCCGACACTGAACACTGAAGCTTTCTTT.

In DNA form, the CDR3 reads TGTGCCAGCAGAGGGGGGGCCGTGCAGCCCCAGCATTTT. Protein product: CASRGGAVQPQHF. This chain joins TRBV27 and TRBJ1-5, with D perhaps TRBD1 (6 bases). Germline V lookup: CDR1 MNHEY, CDR2 SMNVEV (reference sequence). Between the trimmed V and J ends, which lost 6 bases and 7 bases, there was a span of 13 bases. The CDR3 spans 13 residues.

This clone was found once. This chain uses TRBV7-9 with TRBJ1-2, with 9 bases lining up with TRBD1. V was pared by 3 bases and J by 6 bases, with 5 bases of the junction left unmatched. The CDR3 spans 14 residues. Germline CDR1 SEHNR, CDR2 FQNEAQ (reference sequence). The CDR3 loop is CASSFGTGNHGYTF. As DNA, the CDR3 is TGTGCCAGCAGCTTCGGGACAGGGAACCATGGCTACACCTTC.

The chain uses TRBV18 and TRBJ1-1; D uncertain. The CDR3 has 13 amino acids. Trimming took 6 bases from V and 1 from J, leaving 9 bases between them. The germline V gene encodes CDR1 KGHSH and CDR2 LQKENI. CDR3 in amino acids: CASSPTRNTEAFF. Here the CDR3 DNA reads TGTGCCAGCTCTCCTACTCGGAACACTGAAGCTTTCTTT. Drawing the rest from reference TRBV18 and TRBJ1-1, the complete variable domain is NAGVMQNPRHLVRRRGQEARLRCSPMKGHSHVYWYRQLPEEGLKFMVYLQKENIIDESGMPKERFSAEFPKEGPSILRIQQVVRGDSAAYFCASSPTRNTEAFFGQGTRLTVV.

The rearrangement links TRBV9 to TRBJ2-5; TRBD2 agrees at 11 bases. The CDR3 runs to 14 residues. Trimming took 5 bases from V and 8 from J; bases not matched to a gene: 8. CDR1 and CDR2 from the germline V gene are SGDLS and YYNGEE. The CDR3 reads CASSLSGGARTQYF. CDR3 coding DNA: TGTGCCAGCAGTCTTAGCGGGGGGGCTCGAACCCAGTACTTC.

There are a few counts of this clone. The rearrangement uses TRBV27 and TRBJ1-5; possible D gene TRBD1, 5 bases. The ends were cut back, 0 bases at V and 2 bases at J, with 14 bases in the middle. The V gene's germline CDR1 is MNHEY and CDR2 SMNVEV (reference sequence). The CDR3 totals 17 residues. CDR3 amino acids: CASSLSGLGRGNQPQHF. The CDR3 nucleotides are TGTGCCAGCAGTTTATCGGGGCTTGGCAGGGGCAATCAGCCCCAGCATTTT.

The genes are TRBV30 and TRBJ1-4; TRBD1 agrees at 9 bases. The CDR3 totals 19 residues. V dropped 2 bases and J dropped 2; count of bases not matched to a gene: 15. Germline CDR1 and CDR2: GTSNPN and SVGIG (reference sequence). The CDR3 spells CAWSLTGTGSGHTNEKLFF. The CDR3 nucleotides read TGTGCCTGGAGTTTGACTGGGACAGGGTCCGGACATACTAATGAAAAACTGTTTTTT.

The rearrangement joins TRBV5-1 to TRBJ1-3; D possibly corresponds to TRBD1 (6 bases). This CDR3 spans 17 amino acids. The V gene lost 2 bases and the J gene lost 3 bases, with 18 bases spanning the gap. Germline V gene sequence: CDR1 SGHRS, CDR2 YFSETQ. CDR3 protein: CASSFVASTGFGNTIYF. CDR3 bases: TGCGCCAGCAGCTTTGTTGCCAGCACAGGGTTTGGAAACACCATATATTTT.

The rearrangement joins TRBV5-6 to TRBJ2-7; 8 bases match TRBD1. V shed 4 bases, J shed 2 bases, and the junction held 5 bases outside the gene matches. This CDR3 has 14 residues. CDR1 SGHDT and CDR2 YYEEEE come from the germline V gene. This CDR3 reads CASSAGQGTYEQYF. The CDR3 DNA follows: TGTGCCAGCAGCGCCGGACAGGGTACCTACGAGCAGTACTTC.

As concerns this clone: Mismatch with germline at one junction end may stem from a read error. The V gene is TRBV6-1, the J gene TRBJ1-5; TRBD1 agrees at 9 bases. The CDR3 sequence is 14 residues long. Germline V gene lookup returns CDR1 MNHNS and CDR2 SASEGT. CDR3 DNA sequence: TGTGCCAGCAGAGAAGGGGACAGGGTAAAGCCCCAGCATTTT. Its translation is CASREGDRVKPQHF.

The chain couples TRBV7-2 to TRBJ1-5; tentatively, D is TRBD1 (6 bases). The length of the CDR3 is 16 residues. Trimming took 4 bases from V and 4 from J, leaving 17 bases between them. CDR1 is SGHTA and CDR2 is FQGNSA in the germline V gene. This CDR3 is CASSSQSGAPNQPQHF. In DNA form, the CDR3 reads TGTGCCAGCAGCTCTCAGTCAGGGGCGCCTAATCAGCCCCAGCATTTT.

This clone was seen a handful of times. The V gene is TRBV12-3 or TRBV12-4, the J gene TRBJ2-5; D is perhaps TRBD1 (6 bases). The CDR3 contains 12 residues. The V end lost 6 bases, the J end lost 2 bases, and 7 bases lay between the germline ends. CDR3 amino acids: CASSQGQETQYF. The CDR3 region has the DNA TGTGCCAGCAGCCAGGGGCAAGAGACCCAGTACTTC.

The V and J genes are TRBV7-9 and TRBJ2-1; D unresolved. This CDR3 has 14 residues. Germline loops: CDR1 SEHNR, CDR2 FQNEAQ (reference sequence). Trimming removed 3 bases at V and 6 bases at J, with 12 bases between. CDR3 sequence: CASSFDGLSNEQFF. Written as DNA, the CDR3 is TGTGCCAGCAGCTTCGACGGGTTATCCAATGAGCAGTTCTTC. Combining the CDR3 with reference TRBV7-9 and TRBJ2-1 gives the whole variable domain DTGVSQNPRHKITKRGQNVTFRCDPISEHNRLYWYRQTLGQGPEFLTYFQNEAQLEKSRLLSDRFSAERPKGSFSTLEIQRTEQGDSAMYLCASSFDGLSNEQFFGPGTRLTVL.